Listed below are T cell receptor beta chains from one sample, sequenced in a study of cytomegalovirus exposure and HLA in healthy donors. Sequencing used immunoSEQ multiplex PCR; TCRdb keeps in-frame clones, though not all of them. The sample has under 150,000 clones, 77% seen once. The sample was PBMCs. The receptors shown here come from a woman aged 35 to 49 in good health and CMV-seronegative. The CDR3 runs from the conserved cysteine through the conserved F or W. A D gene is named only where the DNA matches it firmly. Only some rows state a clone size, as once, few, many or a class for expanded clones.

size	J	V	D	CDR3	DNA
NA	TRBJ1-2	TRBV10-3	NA	CAISTLGHHGYTF	TGTGCCATCAGCACGTTGGGCCACCATGGCTACACCTTC
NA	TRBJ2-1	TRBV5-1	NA	CASSLPEPAYNEQFF	TGCGCCAGCAGCTTACCTGAGCCCGCGTACAATGAGCAGTTCTTC
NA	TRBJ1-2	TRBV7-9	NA	CSSSLSMGAGGYGYTF	TGTTCCAGCAGTCTTAGTATGGGGGCAGGAGGCTATGGCTACACCTTC
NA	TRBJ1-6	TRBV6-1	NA	CASSEGWAANSPLHF	TGTGCCAGCAGTGAAGGGTGGGCAGCTAATTCACCCCTCCACTTT
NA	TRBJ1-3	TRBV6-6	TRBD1	CASSTRTGSGNTIYF	TGTGCCAGCAGTACCCGGACAGGGAGCGGCAACACCATATATTTT
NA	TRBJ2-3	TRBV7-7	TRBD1	CASSPGTASTDTQYF	TGTGCCAGCAGCCCCGGGACAGCTTCCACAGATACGCAGTATTTT
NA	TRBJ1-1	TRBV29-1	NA	CSVDHRVSTEAFF	TGCAGCGTAGACCACAGGGTATCCACTGAAGCTTTCTTT
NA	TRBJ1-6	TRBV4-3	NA	CASSPLRAGASYNSPLHF	TGCGCCAGCAGCCCGCTTAGGGCAGGGGCATCCTATAATTCACCCCTCCACTTT
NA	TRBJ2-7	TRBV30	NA	CAWSVFSSYEQYF	TGTGCCTGGAGTGTTTTCAGCTCCTACGAGCAGTACTTC
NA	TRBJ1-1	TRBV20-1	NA	CTPAGNTEAFF	TGCACCCCTGCAGGGAACACTGAAGCTTTCTTT
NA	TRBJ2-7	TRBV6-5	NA	CASSYSWGEPYEQYF	TGTGCCAGCAGTTACTCGTGGGGGGAACCCTACGAGCAGTACTTC
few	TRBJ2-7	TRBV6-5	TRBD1	CASSWAGTGWEGSYF	TGTGCCAGCAGTTGGGCAGGGACAGGGTGGGAAGGCTCGTACTTC
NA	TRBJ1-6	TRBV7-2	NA	CASSLVTANSPLHF	TGTGCCAGCAGCTTAGTGACAGCTAATTCACCCCTCCACTTT
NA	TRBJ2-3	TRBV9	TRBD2	CASSVDLLSGTSTDTQYF	TGTGCCAGCAGCGTAGACCTACTTAGCGGGACTAGCACAGATACGCAGTATTTT
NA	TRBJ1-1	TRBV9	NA	CASSVKPEGRAFF	TGTGCCAGCAGCGTAAAACCGGAGGGGAGGGCTTTCTTT
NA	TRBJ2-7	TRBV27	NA	CAIRIITGFPYEQYF	TGTGCCATCCGTATAATAACCGGGTTTCCCTACGAGCAGTACTTC